The 5 T cell receptor beta chains in this list originate from one sample, sequenced in a study of CD8 T cells in Susac syndrome. Random hexamers primed reverse transcription of about 0.45 to 1 ug RNA. TCRdb independently ran MiXCR on the immunoSEQ multiplex PCR reads; one entry per CDR3 protein. In the table there are roughly 150,000 distinct CDR3 sequences, around 94% of which are singletons. The sample taken for sequencing was CD4+ T cells from PBMCs. The receptors were sampled from a human donor with multiple sclerosis.

A single count supports this clonotype. The V and J genes are TRBV6-2 or TRBV6-3 and TRBJ2-5, with a tentative D call TRBD1 (5 bases). Trimming shortened V by 6 bases and J by 4 bases, and 15 bases separated the two germline ends. There are 14 residues in the CDR3. Germline V gene sequence: CDR1 MNHEY, CDR2 SVGEGT. The DNA of the CDR3 is TGTGCCAGCAGCCCGACAGACCTCCCAGAGACCCAGTACTTC. It codes for CASSPTDLPETQYF.

This sequence joins TRBV30 and TRBJ1-1; perhaps TRBD1 as D (5 bases). V was pared by 4 bases and J by 2 bases, with 14 bases between. Germline assignment: CDR1 GTSNPN and CDR2 SVGIG (reference sequence). This CDR3 is built from 14 residues. Here the CDR3 reads CAWTIGGENTEAFF. The DNA for the CDR3 is TGTGCCTGGACCATCGGGGGGGAAAACACTGAAGCTTTCTTT.

The V and J genes are TRBV12-3 or TRBV12-4 and TRBJ1-2, with TRBD1 matching over 7 bases. This CDR3 contains 13 residues. V trimming: 2 bases; J trimming: 6 bases; junction bases outside the gene matches: 3. The CDR3 bases are TGTGCCAGCAGTTTACGCAGGGGGAATGGCTACACCTTC. It codes for CASSLRRGNGYTF.

This rearrangement joins TRBV5-1 to TRBJ1-1; D is possibly TRBD1 (5 bases). The CDR3 is made up of 13 amino acids. The V gene lost 1 base and the J gene lost 4 bases, with 8 bases spanning the gap. Germline CDR1 and CDR2: SGHRS and YFSETQ. For the CDR3, the DNA is TGCGCCAGCAGCTTGTCAGGGACCACTGAAGCTTTCTTT. Its protein product is CASSLSGTTEAFF.

There are a few counts of this clonotype. The V call is TRBV27, the J call TRBJ1-1; D is unresolved. This CDR3 comprises 10 residues. Trimming removed 8 bases at V and 3 bases at J, with 4 bases between. Germline CDR1 MNHEY, CDR2 SMNVEV (reference sequence). CDR3 nucleotide sequence: TGTGCCAGCGGGGACACTGAAGCTTTCTTT. It translates to CASGDTEAFF.